The 17 T cell receptor beta chains given below trace back to one sample, sequenced in a study of blood T cell repertoires in COVID-19 (dated by TCRdb to the early 2020s). The method behind the library was the immunoSEQ multiplex PCR assay. Entries here come from immuneACCESS through TCRdb and include only in-frame sequences with V and J called. Some clones fail to appear in such tables; in the studies checked, an unresolved V gene covers under half of the shortfall, and the cause of the remainder is unknown. This sample holds approximately 190,000 clones; 88% were observed only once. The ten largest account for roughly 6.2% of the sample. What was sequenced was peripheral blood. The receptors derive from a woman aged 40 to 50 who had recovered from COVID-19.

The V call is TRBV19, the J call TRBJ2-2; no clear D. The CDR3 totals 16 residues. Trimming stripped 7 bases from V and 4 bases from J, with 19 bases between. The germline V gene has CDR1 LNHDA and CDR2 SQIVND (reference sequence). The DNA of the CDR3 is TGTGCCAGTACCGCTAGAGGTACCCGAGGCACCGGGGAGCTGTTTTTT. Translation gives CASTARGTRGTGELFF.

The genes are TRBV27 and TRBJ2-1; D unclear. The CDR3 extends over 14 amino acids. Looked up from germline, CDR1 is MNHEY and CDR2 is SMNVEV (reference sequence). Trimming shortened V by 3 bases and J by 6 bases, and 12 bases separated the two germline ends. The CDR3 region has the DNA TGTGCCAGCAGTTTTCGGGTGGTTTCCAATGAGCAGTTCTTC. It encodes CASSFRVVSNEQFF.

CDR3 sequence reads: CASSPPGQTYEQYF. CDR3 sequence (DNA): TGTGCCAGCTCACCACCGGGACAAACCTACGAGCAGTACTTC. The chain joins TRBV18 to TRBJ2-7; D perhaps matches TRBD1 (6 bases). The V and J ends lost 0 bases and 2 bases respectively, with 8 bases between them. The germline CDR1 and CDR2 sequences are KGHSH and LQKENI. The CDR3 covers 14 residues.

The V call is TRBV3-1 (or the pseudogene TRBV3-2), the J call TRBJ1-1; D call uncertain. V dropped 5 bases and J dropped 1 base, with 8 bases sitting between them. CDR1 and CDR2 (germline): LGHDT, YNNKEL (reference sequence). The CDR3 is 13 residues long. CDR3 in amino acids: CASSFGENTEAFF. The DNA of the CDR3 is TGTGCCAGCAGCTTCGGGGAGAACACTGAAGCTTTCTTT.

This clone has at least ten counts. The V gene is TRBV6-5, the J gene TRBJ1-4; the D gene is possibly TRBD1 (6 bases). The length of the CDR3 is 14 residues. Germline V gives CDR1 MNHEY, CDR2 SVGAGI. V dropped 6 bases and J dropped 7 bases, with 15 bases sitting between them. The CDR3 is CASRQSGAGEKLFF. The CDR3 nucleotides read TGTGCCAGCAGGCAATCAGGGGCGGGTGAAAAACTGTTTTTT.

The chain has TRBV27 and TRBJ2-4; possibly TRBD2 for D (5 bases). The CDR3 is 15 amino acids. Germline CDR1 reads MNHEY; CDR2 reads SMNVEV (reference sequence). Trimming shortened V by 5 bases and J by 6 bases, and 17 bases separated the two germline ends. The DNA of the CDR3 is TGTGCCAGCAGTCCCATGACGGGAAAGGGAAACATTCAGTACTTC. It encodes CASSPMTGKGNIQYF.

Only a few counts were recorded for this clone. The rearrangement links TRBV7-9 to TRBJ1-5, with TRBD1 as a possible D gene (5 bases). The CDR3 length is 15 residues. V shed 5 bases and J shed 0 bases, with 11 bases lying between them. CDR1 is SEHNR and CDR2 is FQNEAQ in the germline V gene (reference sequence). CDR3 in amino acids: CASSLGDYSNQPQHF. As DNA, the CDR3 is TGTGCCAGCAGCCTCGGGGACTATAGCAATCAGCCCCAGCATTTT.

The chain carries TRBV28 and TRBJ1-2, with TRBD1 matching over 9 bases. J lost 4 bases, V lost 3 bases, and 3 bases had no gene match. The CDR3 sequence is 14 residues long. Germline loops: CDR1 MDHEN, CDR2 SYDVKM. The CDR3 DNA reads TGTGCCAGCAGTTTCACAGGGGGCGGCTATGGCTACACCTTC. It yields the protein CASSFTGGGYGYTF.

V is TRBV5-4 and J is TRBJ2-3, with D tentatively TRBD2 (5 bases). This CDR3 spans 16 amino acids. Trimming cost V 0 bases and J 2 bases, with 13 bases left between them. CDR1 is SGHNT and CDR2 is YYREEE in the germline V gene (reference sequence). CDR3 nucleotide sequence: TGTGCCAGCAGCTTGGGAATTACGGGGTCCACAGATACGCAGTATTTT. Its translation: CASSLGITGSTDTQYF.

This clone was counted only a few times. The chain is built from TRBV19 and TRBJ2-5, with 7 bases matching TRBD1. The CDR3 consists of 14 residues. Germline CDR1 is LNHDA and CDR2 is SQIVND (reference sequence). V lost 7 bases to trimming and J lost 1 base; unmatched junction nucleotides: 6. This chain's CDR3 is CASNPGTAQETQYF. In DNA, the CDR3 is TGTGCCAGTAACCCCGGGACAGCCCAAGAGACCCAGTACTTC.

The rearrangement links TRBV10-3 to TRBJ1-3, with 7 bases that match TRBD1. The germline gives CDR1 ENHRY, CDR2 SYGVKD. The length of the CDR3 is 17 residues. V was clipped by 10 bases and J by 0 bases; unmatched bases: 15. This chain's CDR3 is CATTGTDSHVSGNTIYF. CDR3 DNA: TGTGCCACCACCGGGACAGACAGCCATGTCTCTGGAAACACCATATATTTT.

CDR3 in amino acids: CATRKTGQGGEAFF. CDR3 coding DNA: TGTGCCACCAGAAAGACGGGACAGGGGGGTGAAGCTTTCTTT. The V and J genes are TRBV15 and TRBJ1-1; 11 bases align to TRBD1. Germline V gene sequence: CDR1 LNHNV, CDR2 YYDKDF (reference sequence). With 6 bases clipped from V and 7 bases from J, the junction kept 7 bases outside the gene matches. The CDR3 is made up of 14 amino acids.

The chain employs TRBV9 and TRBJ2-3; tentatively, D is TRBD1 (6 bases). The CDR3 loop spans 16 amino acids. Germline values: CDR1 SGDLS, CDR2 YYNGEE. The germline V and J ends were trimmed by 1 base and 2 bases, with 14 bases remaining between them. CDR3: CASSVLGGYLTDTQYF. For the CDR3, the DNA is TGTGCCAGCAGCGTATTAGGGGGATACCTCACAGATACGCAGTATTTT.

The CDR3 DNA is TGTGCCAGCAGCACGCTTGGCGGGCAGTTCTTC. It yields the protein CASSTLGGQFF. The V gene is TRBV11-1, the J gene TRBJ2-1, with no clear D. V lost 5 bases, J lost 12 bases, and 11 bases lay in between. The length of the CDR3 is 11 residues. Germline assignment: CDR1 SGHAT and CDR2 FQDESV (reference sequence).

This clone came up once. The chain uses TRBV9 and TRBJ2-1, with 9 bases identical to TRBD1. V was clipped by 3 bases and J by 8 bases; unmatched bases: 12. This CDR3 comprises 16 residues. Germline lookup yields CDR1 SGDLS and CDR2 YYNGEE. As DNA, the CDR3 is TGTGCCAGCAGCGCCCCACAGGGGGCCTTACTCCATGAGCAGTTCTTC. Residues: CASSAPQGALLHEQFF.

The chain has TRBV3-1 (or the pseudogene TRBV3-2) and TRBJ2-7; D remains ambiguous. The CDR3 covers 11 residues. The V end was cut by 3 bases, the J end by 3 bases, with 3 bases between. The germline CDR1 and CDR2 sequences are LGHDT and YNNKEL (reference sequence). The CDR3: CASSHIYEQYF. The CDR3 DNA sequence: TGTGCCAGCAGCCATATCTACGAGCAGTACTTC.

V is TRBV7-2 and J is TRBJ2-1; 8 positions agree with TRBD2. V trimming: 1 base; J trimming: 10 bases; junction bases outside the gene matches: 15. Germline assignment: CDR1 SGHTA and CDR2 FQGNSA. This CDR3 is 17 amino acids long. As DNA, the CDR3 is TGTGCCAGCAGCTTAGGACCGGGACTAGTATCGGGTAGAGAGCAGTTCTTC. It translates to CASSLGPGLVSGREQFF.